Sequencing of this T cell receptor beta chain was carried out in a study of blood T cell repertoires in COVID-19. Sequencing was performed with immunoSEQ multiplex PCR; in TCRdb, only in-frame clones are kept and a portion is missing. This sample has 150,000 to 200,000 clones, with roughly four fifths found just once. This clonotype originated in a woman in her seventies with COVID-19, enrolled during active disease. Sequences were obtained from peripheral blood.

Here the CDR3 reads CATSRDPRGGSGELFF. The CDR3, as DNA: TGTGCCACCAGCAGAGATCCCAGGGGTGGAAGCGGGGAGCTGTTTTTT. V usage is TRBV15 and J usage is TRBJ2-2; D possibly corresponds to TRBD1 (6 bases). Trimming removed 0 bases at V and 7 bases at J, with 15 bases between. The CDR3 is made up of 16 amino acids. The germline gives CDR1 LNHNV, CDR2 YYDKDF (reference sequence).